These T cell receptor beta chains were read from a single sample in a study of T cell responses to AZD1222 COVID-19 vaccine. TCRdb keeps only in-frame clones here, not all; method: immunoSEQ multiplex PCR. Of fewer than 200,000 clones in the sample, around 90% were seen once. Sequencing used peripheral blood, obtained on day 0 of AZD1222 vaccination. The receptors were gathered from an adult in good health. Both conserved end residues are part of each CDR3. The order of the fields is V gene, J gene, clone size, D gene, CDR3 protein, CDR3 DNA. D genes are given only for firm matches. Clone size appears in some rows only: once, few, many, or a class for an expanded clone.

V gene: TRBV9; J gene: TRBJ2-7; clone size: -; D gene: TRBD1; CDR3 protein: CASARGRGSYEQYF; CDR3 DNA: TGTGCCAGCGCCAGGGGGCGAGGCTCCTACGAGCAGTACTTC
V gene: TRBV19; J gene: TRBJ1-4; clone size: -; D gene: TRBD1; CDR3 protein: CASSHRGVGNEKLFF; CDR3 DNA: TGTGCCAGTAGTCACAGGGGTGTCGGTAATGAAAAACTGTTTTTT
V gene: TRBV10-3; J gene: TRBJ2-2; clone size: few; D gene: -; CDR3 protein: CAISEVNTGELFF; CDR3 DNA: TGTGCCATCAGTGAGGTCAACACCGGGGAGCTGTTTTTT
V gene: TRBV7-2; J gene: TRBJ2-7; clone size: -; D gene: TRBD2; CDR3 protein: CASSSGLAGEQYF; CDR3 DNA: TGTGCCAGCAGCTCGGGACTAGCGGGCGAGCAGTACTTC
V gene: TRBV4-3; J gene: TRBJ1-1; clone size: -; D gene: -; CDR3 protein: CASSQEVVMNTEAFF; CDR3 DNA: TGCGCCAGCAGCCAAGAGGTAGTTATGAACACTGAAGCTTTCTTT
V gene: TRBV6-4; J gene: TRBJ2-6; clone size: few; D gene: TRBD1; CDR3 protein: CASSETGTSGANVLTF; CDR3 DNA: TGTGCCAGCAGTGAGACAGGGACCTCTGGGGCCAACGTCCTGACTTTC
V gene: TRBV15; J gene: TRBJ2-7; clone size: many; D gene: TRBD2; CDR3 protein: CATSRLAGAYEQYF; CDR3 DNA: TGTGCCACCAGCAGACTAGCGGGGGCCTACGAGCAGTACTTC
V gene: TRBV6-5; J gene: TRBJ1-1; clone size: -; D gene: -; CDR3 protein: CASSYSGEAFF; CDR3 DNA: TGTGCCAGCAGTTACTCGGGGGAAGCTTTCTTT
V gene: TRBV7-3; J gene: TRBJ2-1; clone size: -; D gene: -; CDR3 protein: CASSLRGAKEEQFF; CDR3 DNA: TGTGCCAGCAGCTTAAGGGGGGCAAAGGAGGAGCAGTTCTTC
V gene: TRBV7-3; J gene: TRBJ1-1; clone size: -; D gene: TRBD1; CDR3 protein: CASSARQGANTEAFF; CDR3 DNA: TGTGCCAGCAGCGCTCGACAGGGGGCGAACACTGAAGCTTTCTTT
V gene: TRBV18; J gene: TRBJ2-4; clone size: once; D gene: -; CDR3 protein: CASSPPRRAKNIQYF; CDR3 DNA: TGTGCCAGCTCACCACCGAGGAGGGCCAAAAACATTCAGTACTTC